This TCR beta chain was sequenced during a study of cytomegalovirus exposure and HLA in healthy donors. In its sample, this clone was seen a few times. The PCR contained 60 Vbeta and 13 Jbeta primers. TCRdb keeps only in-frame clones here, not all; method: immunoSEQ multiplex PCR. The table records approximately 100,000 clones, around 9.6% of them present only once. Germline V gene lookup returns CDR1 SGHTA and CDR2 FQGTGA. The CDR3 has 14 amino acids. Trimming took off 5 bases at V and 2 bases at J, with 7 bases between the two ends. The clonotype comes from a middle-aged man in good health and CMV-seropositive. The genes are TRBV7-3 and TRBJ2-6, with D unclear. The sequencing sample was made of PBMCs. Here the CDR3 reads CASSHGPGANVLTF. In DNA form, the CDR3 reads TGTGCCAGCAGCCATGGGCCTGGGGCCAACGTCCTGACTTTC.